In this sample, the clone carrying this T cell receptor beta chain turned up a few times. The target antigen is unknown. This entry is derived from a study of CD8+CD57+ T cells in acquired aplastic anemia. Points from the study as a whole: Both patients and controls carried the same twenty-nine CD8+ CDR3 sequences.

The TCR beta profiling, which covered VDJ combination and CDR3 sequence, was carried out using genomic DNA as the template. TCRdb called the reads again in MiXCR, with one record for every CDR3 protein. The sample has 150,000 to 200,000 distinct CDR3 sequences; less than 65% are singletons. In germline, CDR1 is DFQATT, CDR2 SNEGSKA (reference sequence). The CDR3 length is 14 residues. Trimming took off 5 bases at V and 2 bases at J, with 16 bases between the two ends. The V and J genes are TRBV20-1 and TRBJ2-7; D remains unclear. The clonotype originates from a human donor with severe aplastic anemia or a healthy control (not recorded which). Sequencing was carried out using sorted CD4+, CD8+, or CD8+CD57+ T cells (not recorded which) from PBMCs. The CDR3 DNA follows: TGCAGTGCTGATAGCCCAGACGAGACCTACGAGCAGTACTTC. Its protein is CSADSPDETYEQYF.